This T cell receptor (beta chain) emerged from a study of blood T cell repertoires in COVID-19. Study in general: Donors in the United States, Italy and Spain gave samples during acute or convalescent COVID-19.

The CDR3 covers 11 residues. Germline assignment: CDR1 SEHNR and CDR2 FQNEAQ (reference sequence). Original processing notes: Amplifying reference gene primers gave estimates of nucleated cell counts. Libraries were prepared by immunoSEQ multiplex PCR; TCRdb keeps only in-frame clonotypes and omits some of them. The V and J calls and clone size come from that table; D and trimming were worked out from the DNA. The data hold around 50,000 clones, with 80% to 95% observed a single time. Those enrolled in Seattle joined during active infection and were followed longitudinally afterward. Comments on this clone: At one end, the junction sequence differs from germline, possibly due to a read error.

This receptor was identified in a man aged 55 to 70 with COVID-19, enrolled during active disease. The chain recombines TRBV7-9 with TRBJ1-2; D is perhaps TRBD1 (5 bases). Sample: peripheral blood. CDR3 amino acids: CASSLTDLLSF. CDR3 nucleotide sequence: TGTGCCAGCAGCCTGACAGATCTTCTCAGCTTC.